The rows below give T cell receptor beta chains drawn from one sample of a study of identical twins. TCRdb reanalysed the 5' RACE reads using MiXCR and keeps one entry per CDR3 protein. The sample shows 690,000 or so distinct CDR3 sequences, approximately 6% of them seen only once. The specimen was naive T cells sorted from blood. All receptors come from a man aged 18-30 years in good health. Both conserved end residues are part of each CDR3.

V,CDR3
TRBV3-1,CASSQVSGGRAPQPQHF
TRBV11-2,CASSLGREGANTEAFF
TRBV20-1,CSANTRDKETDTQYF
TRBV6-5,CASSYSKAAAKNIQYF
TRBV4-3,CASSQGPSSYNEQFF
TRBV20-1,CSAPSRENYGYTF
TRBV24-1,CATSSSSKPIIPSTDTQYF
TRBV20-1,CSARDIGSAIDEQFF
TRBV20-1,CSRAGGNSNQPQHF
TRBV18,CASSTLAGAYEQYF
TRBV28,CASGHRGPNEQYF
TRBV27,CASTFRALGKQFF
TRBV29-1,CSGAQAGAFETQYF
TRBV7-2,CASSLGGQGGTDTQYF
TRBV12-3/TRBV12-4,CASSSSGLYYNEQFF
TRBV5-1,CASSLGGRDYEQYF
TRBV6-5,CASSYPGGDIYF
TRBV20-1,CSASGRANTGELFF
TRBV7-3,CASSLKIFGAGAPYNEQFF
TRBV5-5,CASSSTRTDTQYF
TRBV11-2,CASSPQRRAGGDLSTDTQYF
TRBV29-1,CSVEPWRRTNEQFF
TRBV10-3,CAISDLGRNEQFF
TRBV7-9,CASSLRTRGRETQYF
TRBV10-3,CAIGLGETQYF
TRBV7-6,CASSLGAGEKLFF
TRBV7-2,CASSLRASGMGEQYF
TRBV4-1,CASSHPGDSYGYTF
TRBV6-1,CASKGQGKETQYF
TRBV20-1,CSARDEASGSHEQFF
TRBV20-1,CSAWHNEQFF
TRBV5-1,CASSWDWGLAKNIQYF